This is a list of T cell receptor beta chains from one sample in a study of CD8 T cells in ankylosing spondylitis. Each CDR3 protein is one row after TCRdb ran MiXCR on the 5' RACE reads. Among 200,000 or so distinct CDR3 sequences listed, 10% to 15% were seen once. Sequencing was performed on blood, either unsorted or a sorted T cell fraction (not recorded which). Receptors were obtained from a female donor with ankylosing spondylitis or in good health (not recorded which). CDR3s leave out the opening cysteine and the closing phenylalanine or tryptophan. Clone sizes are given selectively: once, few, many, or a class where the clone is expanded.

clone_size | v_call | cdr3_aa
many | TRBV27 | ATNEATSGIGQF
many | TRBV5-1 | ASSFAANTEAF
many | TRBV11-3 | ASSLTGVNTDTQY
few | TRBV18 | ASSTPTSGTNEQF
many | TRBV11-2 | ASSSVRDRTLKNYGYT
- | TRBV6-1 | ASKGTGNNQPQH
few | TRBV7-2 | ASSYGDRVSYEQY
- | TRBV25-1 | ASSLRDRTYEQY
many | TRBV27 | ASSPGLANYEQY
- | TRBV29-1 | SVTIGGTRELF
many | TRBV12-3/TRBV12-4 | ASSLSGLETQY
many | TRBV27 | ASSLPGNTQY
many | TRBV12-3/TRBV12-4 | ASSYAANEQY
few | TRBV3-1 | ASSPPSSGTNTEAF
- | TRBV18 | ASSPFGGQQETQY
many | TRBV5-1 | ASSLGAGYT
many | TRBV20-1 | SARSGLAANNEQF
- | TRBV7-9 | ASSPMRGLYEQY
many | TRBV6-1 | ASIGDQPQH
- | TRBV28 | ASRSGSVYGYT
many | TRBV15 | ATSRGAATSYEQY
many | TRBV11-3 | ASSRTSGRSYNEQF
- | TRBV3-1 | ASSQDILWTYNEQF
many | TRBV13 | ASSLRTGGYEKLF
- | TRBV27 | ASSFIAGVTDTQY
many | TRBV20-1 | SADRDTNTIY
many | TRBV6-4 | ASSDSITSGSGGEQF
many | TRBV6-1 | ASRQGLSTDTQY
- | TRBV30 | VSPGTGPTEAF
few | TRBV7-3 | ASSIPGVGETQY
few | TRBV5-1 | ASRIGQGAFDEQF
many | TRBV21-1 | ASSIENLRGSGRYEQF
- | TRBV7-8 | ASSLPFGSNNNEQF
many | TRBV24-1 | ATSEGTGTYEQY
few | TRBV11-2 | ASSITGFASGYSYEQY